Ten or more counts support the clone carrying this T cell receptor beta chain. This sample was taken from a study of early T cells in non-severe SARS-CoV-2 infection. The CDR3 is made up of 14 amino acids. Germline assignment: CDR1 SGHDT and CDR2 YYEEEE. J lost 8 bases, V lost 4 bases, and 10 bases had no gene match. Each CDR3 protein gets one entry after TCRdb re-called the 5' RACE reads with MiXCR. The sample lists 25,000 or so distinct CDR3 sequences; 2.9% were seen once. This chain uses TRBV5-6 with TRBJ1-2; TRBD1 aligns across 8 bases. The sequence was collected from an adult who was a healthcare worker with PCR-confirmed SARS-CoV-2 infection or an uninfected control (not recorded which). The material sequenced was whole blood. The chain's CDR3 is CASSHRQGAGGYTF. The CDR3 DNA reads as TGTGCCAGCAGCCATAGGCAGGGGGCTGGAGGCTACACCTTC.